This TCR beta chain was identified during a study of blood T cell repertoires in COVID-19. Overall study context: COVID-19 samples from acute and convalescent phases originated in the United States, Italy and Spain. Nucleic acid was either cDNA or gDNA, and it came from T cells, B-cell-depleted T cells, or PBMCs.

Original handling: Scientists estimated how many nucleated cells there were by amplifying reference gene primers. Sequencing was performed with immunoSEQ multiplex PCR; in TCRdb, only in-frame clones are kept and a portion is missing. V and J calls and clone size come straight from that table; D and trimming were deduced from the DNA. The table includes 390,000 or so clones, roughly nine tenths detected once. This clone has just a few counts. The ends were cut back, 3 bases at V and 0 bases at J, with 9 bases in the middle. This CDR3 has 15 residues. Germline V gene data show CDR1 as LGHNT and CDR2 as FRNRAP.

The chain links TRBV12-5 to TRBJ2-1; TRBD2 might be the D (6 bases). The sample was peripheral blood. This TCR came from a woman aged 25-40 years with COVID-19, enrolled during active disease. CDR3 region: CASGFGGSSYNEQFF. CDR3 DNA sequence: TGTGCTAGTGGTTTCGGGGGTAGCTCCTACAATGAGCAGTTCTTC.